The rows below give T cell receptor beta chains drawn from one sample of a study of human T cells and chemical hapten exposure. Each CDR3 protein is one row after TCRdb ran MiXCR on the RACE reads. The table shows about 120,000 distinct CDR3 sequences, with 13% occurring only once. Sequenced here: whole blood, sampled in connection with sensitization to the hapten diphenylcyclopropenone (DPC). The receptors come from a woman in her late teens or twenties with alopecia areata. Some clones in this sample may be carry-over from other donors' samples. Both conserved end residues are part of each CDR3. Each record gives: V gene, D gene, clone size, J gene, CDR3 protein, CDR3 DNA. D genes are given only for firm matches. Not all rows give a size; the values are once, few, many and, for expanded clones, a class.

TRBV5-4	TRBD1	-	TRBJ2-7	CASSRDRSSYEQYF	TGTGCCAGCAGCCGGGACAGAAGCTCCTACGAGCAGTACTTC
TRBV4-1	TRBD1	few	TRBJ1-2	CASSPGQGEGNYGYTF	TGCGCCAGCAGCCCCGGACAGGGTGAGGGTAACTATGGCTACACCTTC
TRBV7-9	-	few	TRBJ2-3	CASSPPGSADTQYF	TGTGCCAGCAGCCCGCCTGGGTCCGCAGATACGCAGTATTTT
TRBV2	-	-	TRBJ1-1	CASSEGGTNTEASF	TGTGCCAGCAGTGAAGGGGGCACTAACACTGAAGCTTCCTTT
TRBV28	-	few	TRBJ2-3	CASSSPGRETDTQYF	TGTGCCAGCAGTTCCCCCGGCCGTGAGACAGATACGCAGTATTTT
TRBV7-6	-	many	TRBJ2-1	CASSLGGFSSYNEQFF	TGTGCCAGCAGCTTAGGCGGCTTCAGCTCCTACAATGAGCAGTTCTTC
TRBV28	TRBD1	few	TRBJ1-2	CASSVFPGTALHGYTF	TGTGCCAGCAGTGTTTTTCCGGGGACAGCTTTACATGGCTACACCTTC
TRBV5-6	TRBD1	many	TRBJ1-1	CASSAVGTGELNEAFF	TGTGCCAGCAGCGCGGTGGGGACAGGGGAGTTGAATGAAGCTTTCTTT
TRBV12-3/TRBV12-4	TRBD1	few	TRBJ1-1	CASSFNMGQGMAFF	TGTGCCAGCAGTTTTAATATGGGACAGGGGATGGCTTTCTTT
TRBV2	-	-	TRBJ1-2	CASSEQYYGYTF	TGTGCCAGCAGTGAGCAATATTATGGCTACACCTTC
TRBV6-2/TRBV6-3	-	-	TRBJ2-2	CASARTPNTGELFF	TGTGCCAGTGCGCGGACTCCGAACACCGGGGAGCTGTTTTTT
TRBV6-5	-	-	TRBJ2-6	CASSIQGSRGANVLTF	TGTGCCAGCAGTATACAGGGTTCGAGAGGGGCCAACGTCCTGACTTTC
TRBV30	TRBD2	many	TRBJ2-2	CAWSAYSGATGELFF	TGTGCCTGGAGTGCCTATAGCGGGGCCACCGGGGAGCTGTTTTTT
TRBV6-2/TRBV6-3	TRBD1	-	TRBJ2-2	CASSSWGQGSGELFF	TGTGCCAGCAGTTCCTGGGGACAGGGCTCCGGGGAGCTGTTTTTT
TRBV28	-	few	TRBJ1-2	CASSPGTVRRYGYTF	TGTGCCAGCAGTCCTGGGACCGTGCGGCGGTATGGCTACACCTTC
TRBV7-2	TRBD2	many	TRBJ2-1	CASSFGLDDEQFF	TGTGCCAGCAGCTTCGGACTAGACGATGAGCAGTTCTTC
TRBV14	TRBD1	many	TRBJ1-2	CASSPTGFYGYTF	TGTGCCAGCAGCCCGACAGGGTTCTATGGCTACACCTTC
TRBV12-3/TRBV12-4	-	few	TRBJ1-2	CASSPRSGGYTF	TGTGCCAGCAGTCCTCGTTCGGGGGGCTACACCTTC
TRBV28	-	many	TRBJ1-1	CASKGPNTEAFF	TGTGCCAGCAAAGGCCCGAACACTGAAGCTTTCTTT
TRBV4-3	-	few	TRBJ1-5	CASSQVLNSPPQHF	TGCGCCAGCAGCCAAGTACTAAATAGCCCGCCCCAGCATTTT
TRBV20-1	-	many	TRBJ2-3	CSASGLGTSTDTQYF	TGCAGTGCTAGCGGACTCGGTACCTCCACAGATACGCAGTATTTT
TRBV7-6	-	many	TRBJ1-3	CASSLAPAVSSGNTIYF	TGTGCCAGCAGCTTAGCGCCCGCTGTATCCTCCGGAAACACCATATATTTT
TRBV7-6	-	-	TRBJ1-5	CASSPGGEPQHF	TGTGCCAGCAGCCCGGGAGGGGAGCCCCAGCATTTT
TRBV11-2	TRBD1	few	TRBJ1-2	CASSLAGGAGYTF	TGTGCCAGCAGCTTAGCAGGGGGGGCTGGCTACACCTTC
TRBV30	-	few	TRBJ1-6	CAWSTGHNSPLHF	TGTGCCTGGAGTACGGGACACAATTCACCCCTCCACTTT
TRBV12-3/TRBV12-4	TRBD1	few	TRBJ1-2	CASSPRQGRGYGYTF	TGTGCCAGCAGTCCGAGACAGGGAAGAGGCTATGGCTACACCTTC
TRBV6-2/TRBV6-3	TRBD1	many	TRBJ1-6	CASSRQTGAYNSPLHF	TGTGCCAGCAGCCGTCAGACAGGGGCGTATAATTCACCCCTCCACTTT
TRBV5-6	-	-	TRBJ2-5	CASSSHGLYETQYF	TGTGCCAGCAGCTCACATGGATTGTATGAGACCCAGTACTTC
TRBV20-1	-	few	TRBJ2-2	CSAGSGYTGELFF	TGCAGTGCCGGTAGCGGTTACACCGGGGAGCTGTTTTTT